This T cell receptor (beta chain) was recorded in a study of identical twins. The CDR3 length is 14 residues. CDR1 and CDR2 from the germline V gene are SGHRS and YFSETQ. V gave up 5 bases and J gave up 2 bases, with 10 bases separating them. MiXCR, run by TCRdb on the 5' RACE reads, gives a single entry per CDR3 protein. Found here are more than 650,000 distinct CDR3 sequences, roughly 6% of them singletons; the top ten hold around 2%. Many counts were recorded for this clonotype. Its antigen is undetermined. Whole-study results and caveats: Twins shared out-of-frame alpha sequences with excess low generation probability. Analyses of zero insertions could, in part, be confounded by invariant MAIT and iNKT cells. The models systematically underestimated how much out-of-frame TCR alpha was shared in monozygotic twins.

The rearrangement uses TRBV5-1 and TRBJ1-4, with a possible D match to TRBD1 (5 bases). The sequence was obtained from a man between 18 and 35 years old in good health. Material for sequencing was naive T cells sorted from blood. CDR3 sequence reads: CASSDGATNEKLFF. The CDR3 coding sequence is TGCGCCAGCAGTGACGGGGCCACTAATGAAAAACTGTTTTTT.